These 20 T cell receptor beta chains share one sample of origin, sequenced in a study of cytomegalovirus exposure and HLA in healthy donors. Primers for the PCR totalled 60 Vbeta and 13 Jbeta. Data came from immunoSEQ multiplex PCR; TCRdb stores just in-frame clones and leaves some out. The repertoire consists of 200,000 to 250,000 clones, with 60% to 80% occurring once and the leading ten covering approximately 1.7%. Sequencing was performed on PBMCs. The receptors were sampled from a woman aged 30 to 39 in good health and CMV-seronegative.

The chain links TRBV29-1 to TRBJ1-4; TRBD1 agrees at 9 bases. The CDR3 runs to 16 residues. V gave up 7 bases and J gave up 5 bases; unmatched junction bases: 14. CDR1 and CDR2 from the germline V gene are SQVTM and ANQGSEA. CDR3 sequence reads: CSATTGGPTRNEKLFF. For the CDR3, the DNA is TGCAGCGCGACAACAGGGGGCCCCACTAGAAATGAAAAACTGTTTTTT.

The rearrangement joins TRBV5-4 to TRBJ2-7; 9 bases match TRBD1. V lost 4 bases, J lost 5 bases, and 10 bases stayed unmatched. The CDR3 contains 15 residues. Germline lookup yields CDR1 SGHNT and CDR2 YYREEE (reference sequence). The CDR3 sequence is CASSRLRGQGNEQYF. The CDR3 nucleotides are TGTGCCAGCAGCAGACTCCGGGGACAGGGAAACGAGCAGTACTTC.

This sequence joins TRBV2 and TRBJ2-1; 8 bases line up with TRBD2. The V and J ends lost 3 bases and 16 bases, in that order; junction bases with no gene match: 14. The CDR3 has 14 residues. The germline V gene encodes CDR1 SNHLY and CDR2 FYNNEI. The CDR3 nucleotides are TGTGCCAGCAGTGAGGTTTCTAGCGGGCAAGCCGGCTTCTTC. It encodes CASSEVSSGQAGFF.

This clone was counted a single time. CDR3 DNA: TGTGCCAGCACCCCGGGGACAGGGTATGACGAGCAGTACTTC. Translating gives CASTPGTGYDEQYF. This chain uses TRBV6-5 with TRBJ2-7, with 9 positions matching TRBD1. The CDR3 consists of 14 residues. V was clipped by 7 bases and J by 5 bases; unmatched bases: 9. Germline V gives CDR1 MNHEY, CDR2 SVGAGI.

The chain recombines TRBV7-9 with TRBJ2-1; possibly TRBD1 for D (7 bases). Trimming took 5 bases from V and 4 from J, leaving 24 bases between them. Germline V gives CDR1 SEHNR, CDR2 FQNEAQ (reference sequence). This CDR3 comprises 18 residues. CDR3 coding DNA: TGTGCCAGCAGCCCGGGAGCTTCCGGGACAGATCGTTACAATGAGCAGTTCTTC. It yields the protein CASSPGASGTDRYNEQFF.

CDR3 region: CASSYRGGMGETQYF. The CDR3 nucleotides are TGTGCCAGCAGTTACAGGGGCGGTATGGGAGAGACCCAGTACTTC. This chain joins TRBV6-5 and TRBJ2-5; possibly TRBD1 for D (5 bases). CDR1 MNHEY and CDR2 SVGAGI come from the germline V gene. The V end lost 2 bases, the J end lost 4 bases, and 14 bases lay between the germline ends. The CDR3 is made up of 15 amino acids.

V usage is TRBV7-2 and J usage is TRBJ2-3; D call uncertain. Germline loops: CDR1 SGHTA, CDR2 FQGNSA. The CDR3 has 14 amino acids. V was pared by 3 bases and J by 1 base, with 8 bases between. CDR3 in DNA: TGTGCCAGCAGCTTCGTTGCAGGCACAGATACGCAGTATTTT. It is translated as CASSFVAGTDTQYF.

As regards this clone: Its ends do not fully match the called genes, so a read error is possible. Different DNA sequences within this sample yield the same CDR3. The chain links TRBV27 to TRBJ2-7; a weak D match, TRBD2 (5 bases). CDR3 length: 17 amino acids. Germline values: CDR1 MNHEY, CDR2 SMNVEV (reference sequence). The CDR3 sequence: CASSLEVSVGLGGEQYF. CDR3 nucleotides: TGCGCCAGCAGTTTAGAGGTCAGTGTTGGACTGGGCGGCGAGCAGTACTTC.

The chain carries TRBV6-5 and TRBJ1-1, with D perhaps matching TRBD1 (6 bases). Germline V gene data show CDR1 as MNHEY and CDR2 as SVGAGI. The CDR3 covers 15 residues. Trimming left V 0 bases short and J 0 bases short, with 8 bases between. In nucleotides, the CDR3 is TGTGCCAGCAGTTACTCCAGGGGAGTGAACACTGAAGCTTTCTTT. Residues: CASSYSRGVNTEAFF.

This chain uses TRBV6-1 with TRBJ1-2; D is perhaps TRBD1 (6 bases). Germline V gene sequence: CDR1 MNHNS, CDR2 SASEGT. The CDR3 is 15 residues long. Trimming pared 5 bases from V and 4 bases from J, leaving 17 bases between. CDR3 region: CASSPEKTGSYGYTF. The CDR3 bases are TGTGCCAGCAGTCCCGAGAAAACAGGGAGCTATGGCTACACCTTC.

This clone was observed once. The chain combines TRBV30 with TRBJ2-1, with 9 bases matching TRBD2. CDR1 and CDR2 (germline): GTSNPN, SVGIG (reference sequence). The CDR3 covers 18 residues. V trimming: 4 bases; J trimming: 0 bases; junction bases outside the gene matches: 13. The CDR3 DNA is TGTGCCTGGACCTTCCTGGGGGCTAGCGGGACCTCCTACAATGAGCAGTTCTTC. It specifies CAWTFLGASGTSYNEQFF.

This sequence joins TRBV30 and TRBJ2-7; possible D gene TRBD2, 5 bases. The CDR3 consists of 15 residues. Between the trimmed V and J ends, which lost 3 bases and 0 bases, there was a span of 15 bases. In germline, CDR1 is GTSNPN, CDR2 SVGIG (reference sequence). CDR3 amino acids: CAWRTRAWYSYEQYF. For the CDR3, the DNA is TGTGCCTGGAGGACGAGGGCATGGTACTCCTACGAGCAGTACTTC.

The chain uses TRBV5-4 and TRBJ2-1; 7 positions agree with TRBD2. The CDR3 loop spans 13 amino acids. The trim removed 4 bases at V and 8 bases at J, leaving 6 bases unmatched. Germline-derived CDR1 and CDR2 are SGHNT and YYREEE (reference sequence). In nucleotides, the CDR3 is TGTGCCAGCAGCAGCTTGGGGAGGGATGAGCAGTTCTTC. It is translated as CASSSLGRDEQFF.

The chain employs TRBV19 and TRBJ1-2; D gene unclear. Trimming took off 8 bases at V and 0 bases at J, with 13 bases between the two ends. The CDR3 contains 14 residues. Germline assignment: CDR1 LNHDA and CDR2 SQIVND (reference sequence). CDR3 residues: CASSKPGTNYGYTF. CDR3 DNA sequence: TGTGCCAGTTCGAAACCAGGAACTAACTATGGCTACACCTTC.

V gene TRBV10-1 combines with J gene TRBJ1-2; TRBD1 aligns across 8 bases. Looked up from germline, CDR1 is WNHNN and CDR2 is SYGVQD (reference sequence). The CDR3 is made up of 13 amino acids. V was pared by 6 bases and J by 4 bases, with 4 bases of the junction left unmatched. The CDR3 sequence is CASSRTGTYGYTF. The CDR3 nucleotides read TGCGCCAGCAGCCGGACAGGGACCTATGGCTACACCTTC.

This clone was seen a few times. This chain links TRBV2 with TRBJ2-7; 9 positions agree with TRBD1. V lost 7 bases and J lost 2; bases outside the gene matches: 3. Germline V gene sequence: CDR1 SNHLY, CDR2 FYNNEI. The CDR3 has 13 amino acids. In DNA form, the CDR3 reads TGTGCCAGCACCCGGACAGGGGCCTACGAGCAGTACTTC. It translates to CASTRTGAYEQYF. Variable domain in full (rest from reference TRBV2 and TRBJ2-7): EPEVTQTPSHQVTQMGQEVILRCVPISNHLYFYWYRQILGQKVEFLVSFYNNEISEKSEIFDDQFSVERPDGSNFTLKIRSTKLEDSAMYFCASTRTGAYEQYFGPGTRLTVT.

This clone appeared a single time. This sequence joins TRBV30 and TRBJ1-1, with D perhaps TRBD1 (5 bases). Germline CDR1 GTSNPN, CDR2 SVGIG (reference sequence). V shed 2 bases and J shed 1 base, with 11 bases lying between them. The CDR3 has 14 amino acids. DNA for the CDR3: TGTGCCTGGAGTCAGGGAATTGCGAACACTGAAGCTTTCTTT. Translated: CAWSQGIANTEAFF. The full variable domain, its missing parts supplied by reference TRBV30 and TRBJ1-1, is SQTIHQWPATLVQPVGSPLSLECTVEGTSNPNLYWYRQAAGRGLQLLFYSVGIGQISSEVPQNLSASRPQDRQFILSSKKLLLSDSGFYLCAWSQGIANTEAFFGQGTRLTVV.

The genes are TRBV4-2 and TRBJ1-1; TRBD1 matches at 9 bases. This CDR3 spans 14 amino acids. CDR1 and CDR2 (germline): LGHNA, YNFKEQ. V trimming: 6 bases; J trimming: 3 bases; junction bases outside the gene matches: 5. The CDR3 protein is CASRQQGADTEAFF. As DNA, the CDR3 is TGTGCCAGCAGACAACAGGGGGCCGACACTGAAGCTTTCTTT.

The CDR3 DNA follows: TGTGCCTGGACCACAAGGGAAAGCGGGGGGTTCTACGAGCAGTACTTC. It translates to CAWTTRESGGFYEQYF. The V gene is TRBV30, the J gene TRBJ2-7, with 9 bases fitting TRBD2. Losses at the gene ends were 4 bases for V and 3 bases for J; bases not matched to a gene: 13. This CDR3 has 16 amino acids. The germline gives CDR1 GTSNPN, CDR2 SVGIG (reference sequence).

This clone has only a few counts. This sequence joins TRBV5-6 and TRBJ2-5, with 10 bases matching TRBD1. CDR3 length: 13 residues. Germline V gene data show CDR1 as SGHDT and CDR2 as YYEEEE. Trimming removed 3 bases from V and 4 bases from J; junction bases left unmatched: 0. The DNA of the CDR3 is TGTGCCAGCAGCTGGGACAGGGGAGAGACCCAGTACTTC. This gives the protein CASSWDRGETQYF. The whole variable domain, remainder taken from reference TRBV5-6 and TRBJ2-5, is DAGVTQSPTHLIKTRGQQVTLRCSPKSGHDTVSWYQQALGQGPQFIFQYYEEEERQRGNFPDRFSGHQFPNYSSELNVNALLLGDSALYLCASSWDRGETQYFGPGTRLLVL.